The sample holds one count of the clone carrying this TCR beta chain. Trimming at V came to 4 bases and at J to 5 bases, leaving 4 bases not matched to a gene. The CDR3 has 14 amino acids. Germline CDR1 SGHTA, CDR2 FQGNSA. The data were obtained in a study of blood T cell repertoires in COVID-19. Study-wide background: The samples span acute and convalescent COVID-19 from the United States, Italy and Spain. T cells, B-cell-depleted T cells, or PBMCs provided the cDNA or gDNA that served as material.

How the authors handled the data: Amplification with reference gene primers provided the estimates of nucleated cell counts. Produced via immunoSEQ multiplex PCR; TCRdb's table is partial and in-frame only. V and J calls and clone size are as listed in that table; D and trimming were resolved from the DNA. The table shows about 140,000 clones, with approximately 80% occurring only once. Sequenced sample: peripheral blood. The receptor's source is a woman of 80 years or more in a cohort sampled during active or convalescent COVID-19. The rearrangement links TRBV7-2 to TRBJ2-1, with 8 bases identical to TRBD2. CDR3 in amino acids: CASSSGGTHNEQFF. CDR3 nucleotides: TGTGCCAGCAGCTCGGGGGGGACCCACAATGAGCAGTTCTTC.